The 4 T cell receptor beta chains reported below all come from one sample, sequenced in a study of blood T cell repertoires in COVID-19. The table came from immunoSEQ multiplex PCR; TCRdb's copy has only in-frame clones and leaves some out. The repertoire consists of approximately 470,000 clones, with around 90% occurring once and the leading ten covering 0.7%. The sequenced sample consisted of PBMCs or T cells enriched from blood (not recorded which). These receptors all come from a woman aged 18-35 years who had recovered from COVID-19.

The chain couples TRBV7-3 to TRBJ2-3, with 11 nucleotides matching TRBD2. The CDR3 consists of 16 residues. The J segment lost 2 bases and the V segment lost 5 bases, leaving 6 bases of the junction unmatched. Germline V gene data show CDR1 as SGHTA and CDR2 as FQGTGA. The CDR3 region is CASSASGGPSTDTQYF. The CDR3 region has the DNA TGTGCCAGCAGCGCTAGCGGGGGGCCCTCCACAGATACGCAGTATTTT.

With regard to this clone: The sample has other DNA sequences that encode this CDR3 too. The chain links TRBV11-2 to TRBJ2-5; 7 nucleotides line up with TRBD2. With V trimmed by 0 bases and J by 5 bases, 0 bases remained unmatched. The V gene's germline CDR1 is SGHAT and CDR2 FQNNGV. This CDR3 has 13 residues. The chain's CDR3 is CASSLEGGETQYF. CDR3 DNA: TGTGCCAGCAGCTTAGAGGGAGGGGAGACCCAGTACTTC.

The chain couples TRBV6-8 to TRBJ2-3; 13 bases align to TRBD2. The CDR3 is made up of 19 amino acids. CDR1 is MNHGY, CDR2 SAAAGT, per germline. V lost 7 bases and J lost 0; bases outside the gene matches: 13. CDR3 sequence: CASTHPGLAGDSSTDTQYF. CDR3 sequence (DNA): TGTGCCAGCACCCATCCCGGACTAGCGGGGGATTCTAGCACAGATACGCAGTATTTT.

This chain connects TRBV28 to TRBJ1-4; tentatively, D is TRBD1 (5 bases). V was trimmed by 10 bases and J by 5 bases, leaving 14 bases between them. Germline V lookup: CDR1 MDHEN, CDR2 SYDVKM. This CDR3 comprises 13 residues. CDR3 nucleotide sequence: TGTGCCATCGTCGACAGATTCAATGAAAAACTGTTTTTT. It encodes CAIVDRFNEKLFF.